These T cell receptor beta chains were read from a single sample in a study of beta chain features in type 1 diabetes. Data came from immunoSEQ multiplex PCR; TCRdb stores just in-frame clones and leaves some out. The table has more than 300,000 clones, 10% to 15% seen once. Material: naive CD4+ T cells from blood. Source of these receptors: a woman aged 18-29 years with type 1 diabetes. CDR3s include the opening cysteine and the closing phenylalanine or tryptophan. D genes are given only for firm matches. The size of a clone is reported for some rows only, either as once, few or many, or as a class for expanded clones.

size	D	V	J	DNA	CDR3
few	TRBD2	TRBV11-3	TRBJ2-7	TGTGCCGACAGCCCGGGGGGATCCTCCTACGAGCAGTACTTC	CADSPGGSSYEQYF
.	TRBD1	TRBV6-1	TRBJ1-2	TGTGCCAGCAGTGTATCCGGGACAGGGTGGCTCTATGGCTACACCTTC	CASSVSGTGWLYGYTF
.	TRBD2	TRBV27	TRBJ2-7	TGTGCCAGCAGTTTCGGGGAGGGGCACTACGAGCAGTACTTC	CASSFGEGHYEQYF
few	.	TRBV11-2	TRBJ2-1	TGTGCCAGCAGCTTACAATCCCGGACTCATACGTTCTTC	CASSLQSRTHTFF
few	.	TRBV12-5	TRBJ1-2	TGTGCTAGTGGTACGCAGGGTAATTATGGCTACACCTTC	CASGTQGNYGYTF
.	.	TRBV1	TRBJ1-5	TGCACCAGCAGCCAAGATCTATACAGGAGCAGGCAGCCCCAGCATTTT	CTSSQDLYRSRQPQHF
few	TRBD2	TRBV7-3	TRBJ2-1	TGTGCCAGCAGCCCCCAACCGGGACTAGCGTCGTCCGATGAGCAGTTCTTC	CASSPQPGLASSDEQFF
few	TRBD2	TRBV14	TRBJ2-5	TGTGCCAGCAGCCAAGATTATCAGCGGGAGTTTGAGACCCAGTACTTC	CASSQDYQREFETQYF
few	.	TRBV5-4	TRBJ2-1	TGTGCCAGCAGCTTGTGGCTAGAGGACTTCTTGCAGTTCTTC	CASSLWLEDFLQFF
few	TRBD2	TRBV4-3	TRBJ2-3	TGCGCCAGCAGCCGGACTAGGATGGCAGATACGCAGTATTTT	CASSRTRMADTQYF
few	.	TRBV6-6	TRBJ2-7	TGTGCCAGCAGACAACAAGCCTACGAGCAGTACTTC	CASRQQAYEQYF
few	TRBD2	TRBV5-4	TRBJ2-1	TGTGCCAGCAGCCTGACTAGCGGGAGCTACAATGAGCAGTTCTTC	CASSLTSGSYNEQFF
.	.	TRBV10-3	TRBJ2-1	TGTGCCATCGCCCCCGCGGGGAGCTCCTACAATGAGCAGTTCTTC	CAIAPAGSSYNEQFF
few	TRBD1	TRBV29-1	TRBJ1-1	TGCAGCGTTGGGCCGCAGGGGGCCTACACTGAAGCTTTCTTT	CSVGPQGAYTEAFF
.	.	TRBV18	TRBJ1-5	TGTGCCAGCTCACCCGGAGGGGATAGCAATCAGCCCCAGCATTTT	CASSPGGDSNQPQHF
.	.	TRBV6-5	TRBJ1-1	TGTGCCAGCTCATTCGACGGGAACTTGAACACTGAAGCTTTCTTT	CASSFDGNLNTEAFF
.	.	TRBV19	TRBJ1-5	TGTGCCAGTGGAGGGTACAGCAATCAGCCCCAGCATTTT	CASGGYSNQPQHF
.	.	TRBV7-2	TRBJ1-1	TGTGCCAGCAGCTTAGCGGCAGACTCGAACACTGAAGCTTTCTTT	CASSLAADSNTEAFF
.	.	TRBV9	TRBJ2-2	TGTGCCAGCAGCCGACTAGCGAACACCGGGGAGCTGTTTTTT	CASSRLANTGELFF
few	TRBD2	TRBV5-4	TRBJ2-5	TGTGCCAGCAGCTCCGGGACTAGCGGGGAGCAAGAGACCCAGTACTTC	CASSSGTSGEQETQYF
few	.	TRBV27	TRBJ1-2	TGTGCCAGCAGTATTGACAGGCGCACCTATGGCTACACCTTC	CASSIDRRTYGYTF